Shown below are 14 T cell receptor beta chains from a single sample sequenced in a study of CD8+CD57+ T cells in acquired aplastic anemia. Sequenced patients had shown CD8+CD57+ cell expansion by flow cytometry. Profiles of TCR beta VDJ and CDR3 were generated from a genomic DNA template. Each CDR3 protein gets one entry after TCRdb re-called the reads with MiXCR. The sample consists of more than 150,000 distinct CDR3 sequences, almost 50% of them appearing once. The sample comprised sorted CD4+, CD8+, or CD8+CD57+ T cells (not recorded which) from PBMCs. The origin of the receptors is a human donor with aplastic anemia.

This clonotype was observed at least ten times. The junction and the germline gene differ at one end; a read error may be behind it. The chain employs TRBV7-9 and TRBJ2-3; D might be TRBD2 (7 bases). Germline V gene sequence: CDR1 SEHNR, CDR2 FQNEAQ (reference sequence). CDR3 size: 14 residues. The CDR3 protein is CASSLGGGTGTQYF. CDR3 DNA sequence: TGTGCCAGCAGCTTGGGCGGGGGCACAGGTACGCAGTATTTT.

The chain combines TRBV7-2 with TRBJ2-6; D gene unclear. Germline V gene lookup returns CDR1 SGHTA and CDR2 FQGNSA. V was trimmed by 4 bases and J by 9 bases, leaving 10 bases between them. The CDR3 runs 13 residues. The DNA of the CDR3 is TGTGCCAGCAGCTCAGACTTGGGCAACGTCCTGACTTTC. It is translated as CASSSDLGNVLTF.

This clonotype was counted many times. Here the CDR3 reads CASSQNFGGTEAFF. The CDR3 nucleotides read TGTGCCAGCAGCCAAAATTTCGGGGGCACTGAAGCTTTCTTT. V gene TRBV14 combines with J gene TRBJ1-1, with TRBD1 as a possible D gene (5 bases). The germline CDR1 and CDR2 sequences are SGHDN and FVKESK. With 2 bases removed from V and 4 bases from J, the gap between germline ends came to 11 bases. The CDR3 sequence is 14 residues long.

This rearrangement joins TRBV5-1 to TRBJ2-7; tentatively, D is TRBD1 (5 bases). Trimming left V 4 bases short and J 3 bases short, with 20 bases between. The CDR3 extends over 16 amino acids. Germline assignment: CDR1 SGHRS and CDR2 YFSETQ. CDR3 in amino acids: CASSQTLGADVYEQYF. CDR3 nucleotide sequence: TGCGCCAGCAGCCAAACGTTAGGGGCGGATGTCTACGAGCAGTACTTC.

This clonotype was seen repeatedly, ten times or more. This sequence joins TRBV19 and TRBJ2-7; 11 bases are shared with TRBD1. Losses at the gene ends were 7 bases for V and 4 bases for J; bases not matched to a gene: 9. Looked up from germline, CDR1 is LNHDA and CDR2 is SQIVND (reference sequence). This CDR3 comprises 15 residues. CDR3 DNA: TGTGCCAGTACTGACACCGGGACAGGGGGATACGAGCAGTACTTC. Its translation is CASTDTGTGGYEQYF. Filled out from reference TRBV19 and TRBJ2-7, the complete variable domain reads DGGITQSPKYLFRKEGQNVTLSCEQNLNHDAMYWYRQDPGQGLRLIYYSQIVNDFQKGDIAEGYSVSREKKESFPLTVTSAQKNPTAFYLCASTDTGTGGYEQYFGPGTRLTVT.

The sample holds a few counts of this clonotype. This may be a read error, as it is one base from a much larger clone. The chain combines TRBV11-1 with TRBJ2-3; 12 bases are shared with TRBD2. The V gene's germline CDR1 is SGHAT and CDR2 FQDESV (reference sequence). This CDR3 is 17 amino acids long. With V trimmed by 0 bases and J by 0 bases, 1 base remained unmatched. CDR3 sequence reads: CASSLAGLAGSTDTQYF. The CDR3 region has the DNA TGTGCCAGCAGCTTAGCGGGACTAGCGGGCAGCACAGATACGCAGTATTTT.

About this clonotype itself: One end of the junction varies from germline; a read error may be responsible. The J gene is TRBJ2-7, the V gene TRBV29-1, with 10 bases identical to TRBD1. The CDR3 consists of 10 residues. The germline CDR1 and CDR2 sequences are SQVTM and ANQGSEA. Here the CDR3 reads CSVDPGQGFF. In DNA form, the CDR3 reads TGCAGCGTCGACCCGGGACAGGGGTTCTTC.

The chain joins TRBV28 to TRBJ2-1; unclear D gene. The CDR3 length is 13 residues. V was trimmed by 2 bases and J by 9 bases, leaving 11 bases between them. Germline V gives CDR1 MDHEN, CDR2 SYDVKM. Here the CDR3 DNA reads TGTGCCAGCAGTTTACTTGCCCGAAGTGAGCAGTTCTTC. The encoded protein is CASSLLARSEQFF.

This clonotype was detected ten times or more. The CDR3 region has the DNA TGCGCCAGCAGGAAGGACAGGGGAACCCCCGAGGACTACGAGCAGTACTTC. Amino acid sequence: CASRKDRGTPEDYEQYF. The rearrangement joins TRBV5-1 to TRBJ2-7, with 9 bases matching TRBD1. The CDR3 is made up of 17 amino acids. From germline, CDR1 is SGHRS and CDR2 YFSETQ. V gave up 5 bases and J gave up 3 bases; unmatched junction bases: 15.

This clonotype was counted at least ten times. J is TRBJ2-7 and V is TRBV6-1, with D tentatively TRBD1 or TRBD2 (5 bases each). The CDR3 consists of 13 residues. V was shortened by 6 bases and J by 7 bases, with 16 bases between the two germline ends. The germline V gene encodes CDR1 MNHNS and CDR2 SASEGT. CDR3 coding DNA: TGTGCCAGCAGCCAGGGACGTTTGGGGGAGCAGTACTTC. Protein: CASSQGRLGEQYF.

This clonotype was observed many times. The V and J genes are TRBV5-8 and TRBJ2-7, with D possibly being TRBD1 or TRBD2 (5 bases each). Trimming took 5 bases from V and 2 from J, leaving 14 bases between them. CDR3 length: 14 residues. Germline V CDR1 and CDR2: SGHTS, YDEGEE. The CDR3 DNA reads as TGTGCCAGCAGGGGACGCCGATCCGCCTACGAGCAGTACTTC. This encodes CASRGRRSAYEQYF.

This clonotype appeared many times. The CDR3 bases are TGCAGTGCTCCTAAACCAGGGGATTATTATAGCAATCAGCCCCAGCATTTT. It translates to CSAPKPGDYYSNQPQHF. The genes are TRBV20-1 and TRBJ1-5, with a weak D call TRBD1 (6 bases). The germline CDR1 and CDR2 sequences are DFQATT and SNEGSKA (reference sequence). The CDR3 consists of 17 residues. The ends were cut back, 5 bases at V and 0 bases at J, with 20 bases in the middle.

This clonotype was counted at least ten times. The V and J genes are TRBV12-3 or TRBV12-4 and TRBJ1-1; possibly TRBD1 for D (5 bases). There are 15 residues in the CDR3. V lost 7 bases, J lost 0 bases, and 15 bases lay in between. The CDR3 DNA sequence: TGTGCCAGCATCCCCCAGGGCAGGCTGAACACTGAAGCTTTCTTT. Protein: CASIPQGRLNTEAFF.

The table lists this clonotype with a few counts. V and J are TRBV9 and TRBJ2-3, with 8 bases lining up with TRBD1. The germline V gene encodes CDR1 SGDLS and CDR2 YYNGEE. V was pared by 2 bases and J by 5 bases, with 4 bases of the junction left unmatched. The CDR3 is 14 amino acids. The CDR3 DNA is TGTGCCAGCAGCGTTGACAGGGGATTAGATACGCAGTATTTT. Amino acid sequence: CASSVDRGLDTQYF.